A single sample is the source of the 22 T cell receptor beta chains below, sequenced in a study of blood T cells in healthy people across ages. Primed by a sample-barcoded 5' primer and a J-beta primer mix, a second PCR proceeded for 7 to 11 cycles. TCRdb ran MiXCR on the 5' RACE reads and lists one entry per CDR3 protein. Among hundreds of thousands of distinct CDR3 sequences listed, around 20% were seen once. Sample: blood. The receptors were gathered from a man in his 70s in good health.

This clonotype was counted a few times. This rearrangement joins TRBV12-3 or TRBV12-4 to TRBJ2-5; TRBD2 aligns across 14 bases. The end of the DNA is better explained by TRBJ2-1, so the J call may be wrong. This CDR3 contains 17 residues. The CDR3 DNA reads TGTGCCAGCAGGAACAATCGGGGACTAGCGGGAGCGGGTGAGCAGTTCTTC. The encoded protein is CASRNNRGLAGAGEQFF.

The chain carries TRBV29-1 and TRBJ2-5; no firm D call. The DNA matches TRBJ2-7 better at its end, which makes the J call doubtful. The CDR3 length is 14 residues. The germline CDR1 and CDR2 sequences are SQVTM and ANQGSEA. Written as DNA, the CDR3 is TGCAGCGTTGAAGATCTTGCGCTGGGCTACGAGCAGTACTTC. This gives the protein CSVEDLALGYEQYF.

The chain's CDR3 is CASSQDLASAFNEQFF. DNA of the CDR3: TGCGCCAGCAGCCAAGATTTGGCTAGCGCGTTCAATGAGCAGTTCTTC. The chain combines TRBV4-3 with TRBJ2-1, with D perhaps matching TRBD2 (6 bases). Germline CDR1 reads LGHNA; CDR2 reads YSLEER. The ends were cut back, 0 bases at V and 6 bases at J, with 15 bases in the middle. The CDR3 sequence is 16 residues long.

In this sample, this clonotype turned up a few times. The chain recombines TRBV27 with TRBJ2-5, with 13 bases lining up with TRBD2. The J call may be incorrect, as the DNA end agrees better with TRBJ2-1. Germline CDR1 reads MNHEY; CDR2 reads SMNVEV (reference sequence). This CDR3 has 14 amino acids. The CDR3 nucleotides read TGTGCCAGCAGGACTAGCGGGAGGTACAATGAGCAGTTCTTC. This codes for CASRTSGRYNEQFF.

This clonotype was picked up a small number of times. This sequence joins TRBV25-1 and TRBJ2-3; D remains unclear. CDR3 length: 13 residues. Trimming left V 7 bases short and J 2 bases short, with 10 bases between. Germline loops: CDR1 MGHDK, CDR2 SYGVNS. The CDR3 DNA sequence: TGTGCCAGCACCGGTACGGACACAGATACGCAGTATTTT. Encoded protein: CASTGTDTDTQYF.

This clonotype was seen a few times. The genes are TRBV29-1 and TRBJ2-5; TRBD2 agrees at 7 bases. V trimming: 4 bases; J trimming: 5 bases; junction bases outside the gene matches: 7. The CDR3 has 13 residues. Germline values: CDR1 SQVTM, CDR2 ANQGSEA. The CDR3 DNA reads as TGCAGCGTTGGCCCGGGCGGGGGTGAGACCCAGTACTTC. It encodes CSVGPGGGETQYF.

This clonotype was counted at least ten times. J is TRBJ2-2 and V is TRBV7-2; weak D call: TRBD2 (6 bases). Germline V gene lookup returns CDR1 SGHTA and CDR2 FQGNSA. Deletions cut 4 bases from V and 6 bases from J, with 9 bases between. The CDR3 is made up of 13 amino acids. CDR3 amino acids: CASSSLASGELFF. Here the CDR3 DNA reads TGTGCCAGCAGCTCCCTAGCGTCCGGGGAGCTGTTTTTT.

J is TRBJ2-1 and V is TRBV24-1; D is possibly TRBD2 (6 bases). The CDR3 extends over 14 amino acids. V dropped 9 bases and J dropped 6 bases, with 17 bases sitting between them. CDR1 is KGHDR, CDR2 SFDVKD, per germline. The CDR3 reads CATGGGWAGNEQFF. In DNA, the CDR3 is TGTGCCACCGGTGGGGGGTGGGCAGGCAATGAGCAGTTCTTC.

V and J are TRBV20-1 and TRBJ2-1, with D maybe TRBD2 (6 bases). The germline V gene has CDR1 DFQATT and CDR2 SNEGSKA (reference sequence). CDR3 length: 15 residues. V lost 1 base to trimming and J lost 0 bases, with 10 bases between them. CDR3 DNA sequence: TGCAGTGCTAGAGGGCGGGATTTCTCCTACAATGAGCAGTTCTTC. Its translation: CSARGRDFSYNEQFF.

The table lists this clonotype with a few counts. The chain employs TRBV18 and TRBJ1-1; D is unresolved. This CDR3 spans 13 amino acids. V gave up 5 bases and J gave up 3 bases, with 10 bases separating them. CDR1 is KGHSH, CDR2 LQKENI, per germline. The CDR3 spells CASSAGSHTEAFF. CDR3 nucleotide sequence: TGTGCCAGCTCAGCCGGGAGTCACACTGAAGCTTTCTTT.

This rearrangement joins TRBV6-5 to TRBJ2-3; no reliable D call. Between the trimmed V and J ends, which lost 0 bases and 0 bases, there was a span of 22 bases. CDR3 size: 20 residues. Germline CDR1 reads MNHEY; CDR2 reads SVGAGI. In nucleotides, the CDR3 is TGTGCCAGCAGTTACTCGACTGCGAGAGTTCGGCGCAGAAGCACAGATACGCAGTATTTT. It codes for CASSYSTARVRRRSTDTQYF.

With regard to this clonotype: A read error may account for a junction end that differs from germline. The chain combines TRBV6-6 with TRBJ1-1; tentative D call: TRBD1 (6 bases). Germline-derived CDR1 and CDR2 are MNHNY and SVGAGI (reference sequence). There are 13 residues in the CDR3. CDR3 nucleotides: TGTGCCGGCAGTTACGGGGGGCCCACTGAAGCTTTCTTT. It translates to CAGSYGGPTEAFF.

The chain is built from TRBV12-3 or TRBV12-4 and TRBJ1-1; no definite D call. The CDR3 runs 17 residues. V lost 3 bases and J lost 0, with 17 bases in between. The CDR3 DNA reads as TGTGCCAGCAGTTTTTCCCGCGAACTGTCCATGAACACTGAAGCTTTCTTT. It encodes CASSFSRELSMNTEAFF.

The J gene is TRBJ2-1, the V gene TRBV24-1, with 7 positions matching TRBD1. This CDR3 has 15 amino acids. Germline CDR1 reads KGHDR; CDR2 reads SFDVKD. J gave up 5 bases and V 3 bases, and 6 bases lay outside the gene matches. The CDR3 here is CATSDAGQANNEQFF. For the CDR3, the DNA is TGTGCCACCAGTGATGCCGGACAGGCCAACAATGAGCAGTTCTTC.

This clonotype was seen just once. J is TRBJ2-7 and V is TRBV6-6; no clear D gene. V dropped 0 bases and J dropped 2 bases, with 11 bases sitting between them. This CDR3 is built from 15 residues. Germline CDR1 reads MNHNY; CDR2 reads SVGAGI (reference sequence). CDR3 protein: CASSYSRVPAYEQYF. The CDR3, as DNA: TGTGCCAGCAGTTACTCCCGGGTTCCAGCCTACGAGCAGTACTTC.

Many counts were recorded for this clonotype. V is TRBV7-2 and J is TRBJ2-7, with D possibly being TRBD1 or TRBD2 (5 bases each). The CDR3 consists of 14 residues. CDR1 is SGHTA and CDR2 is FQGNSA in the germline V gene. With 3 bases removed from V and 3 bases from J, the gap between germline ends came to 12 bases. The CDR3 region has the DNA TGTGCCAGCAGCTTTGGGGGTTCGGGCTACGAGCAGTACTTC. Protein sequence: CASSFGGSGYEQYF.

CDR3 sequence reads: CASRSRPANTDTQYF. DNA of the CDR3: TGCGCCAGCAGGTCACGACCGGCCAACACAGATACGCAGTATTTT. The chain couples TRBV5-1 to TRBJ2-3; unclear D gene. V lost 5 bases, J lost 2 bases, and 15 bases lay in between. The length of the CDR3 is 15 residues. CDR1 SGHRS and CDR2 YFSETQ come from the germline V gene.

This clonotype has a handful of counts. The chain recombines TRBV29-1 with TRBJ2-3; possibly TRBD2 for D (5 bases). The CDR3 covers 14 residues. From germline, CDR1 is SQVTM and CDR2 ANQGSEA. V was cut by 2 bases and J by 0 bases, with 9 bases left in between. The CDR3 reads CSVESSGSTDTQYF. The CDR3 DNA sequence: TGCAGCGTTGAATCCAGCGGAAGCACAGATACGCAGTATTTT.

The chain recombines TRBV2 with TRBJ2-3, with no clear D. The CDR3 is 15 residues long. V was clipped by 3 bases and J by 2 bases, with 12 bases between them. Germline V gene lookup returns CDR1 SNHLY and CDR2 FYNNEI. The DNA of the CDR3 is TGTGCCAGCAGTGATCCCAAGGAGTACACAGATACGCAGTATTTT. It is translated as CASSDPKEYTDTQYF.

This clonotype was observed a handful of times. The chain recombines TRBV13 with TRBJ2-5; possible D gene TRBD1, 5 bases. This CDR3 spans 13 amino acids. With 2 bases removed from V and 6 bases from J, the gap between germline ends came to 10 bases. Germline CDR1 is PRHDT and CDR2 is FYEKMQ (reference sequence). CDR3 sequence (DNA): TGTGCCAGCAGCTTAAAGTGGGGCCAGACCCAGTACTTC. This encodes CASSLKWGQTQYF.

This clonotype was seen more than once but under ten times. The CDR3 here is CASSSDSGRSYEQYF. The CDR3 DNA reads TGTGCCAGCAGTTCAGATAGCGGGAGGTCCTACGAGCAGTACTTC. This chain uses TRBV12-3 or TRBV12-4 with TRBJ2-7; 10 bases line up with TRBD2. V gave up 4 bases and J gave up 1 base; unmatched junction bases: 4. The CDR3 loop spans 15 amino acids.

V usage is TRBV6-2 or TRBV6-3 and J usage is TRBJ2-5; 9 positions match TRBD1. The CDR3 runs to 16 residues. V lost 5 bases to trimming and J lost 0 bases; unmatched junction nucleotides: 7. CDR1 is MNHEY and CDR2 is SVGEGT in the germline V gene. The DNA for the CDR3 is TGTGCCAGCAGTATCCGGGACAGGGCCGACCAAGAGACCCAGTACTTC. Encoded protein: CASSIRDRADQETQYF.